A selection of T cell receptor beta chains follows, all from one sample in a study of blood T cells in healthy people across ages. TCRdb reanalysed the 5' RACE reads using MiXCR and keeps one entry per CDR3 protein. The sample consists of around 1.1 million distinct CDR3 sequences, roughly two fifths of them appearing once. Sequenced: blood. The receptors stem from a young man in good health. Each CDR3 is given with its conserved first and last residue. A D gene is named only where the DNA matches it firmly. Only some rows state a clone size, as once, few, many or a class for expanded clones.

>TRBV7-2|NA|TRBJ2-5|NA
TGTGCCAGCAGCTTACGGGGGAGGACAGAGACCCAGTACTTC
CASSLRGRTETQYF
>TRBV20-1|TRBD2|TRBJ2-3|NA
TGCAGTGCTAGCCCCTCTCAGACTAGCATTTCAGATACGCAGTATTTT
CSASPSQTSISDTQYF
>TRBV29-1|NA|TRBJ2-5|many
TGCAGCGTCGACAGTGCCCAAGAGACCCAGTACTTC
CSVDSAQETQYF
>TRBV10-3|NA|TRBJ2-2|NA
TGTGCCATCAGGAAGGGGTCGAACACCGGGGAGCTGTTTTTT
CAIRKGSNTGELFF
>TRBV15|NA|TRBJ2-7|once
TGTGCCACCAACACGAGGGGGGTATTCCCTCTCGAGCAGTACTTC
CATNTRGVFPLEQYF
>TRBV7-9|NA|TRBJ2-7|NA
TGTGCCAGCAGCGTCAAAGGGATTTACGAGCAGTACTTC
CASSVKGIYEQYF
>TRBV28|NA|TRBJ2-3|NA
TGTGCCAGCAGTGGGGTCTCTCTAGATACGCAGTATTTT
CASSGVSLDTQYF
>TRBV9|NA|TRBJ2-5|few
TGTGCCAGCAGCCCTTCAGGGTCCCCCGGAGAGACCCAGTACTTC
CASSPSGSPGETQYF
>TRBV20-1|NA|TRBJ2-2|NA
TGCAGTGCTCCGGGTCATGGGGATTCGAACACCGGGGAGCTGTTTTTT
CSAPGHGDSNTGELFF
>TRBV7-2|TRBD2|TRBJ2-1|few
TGTGCCAGCAGCTCCGCGGGGGGTTCTCAGTTCTTC
CASSSAGGSQFF
>TRBV27|NA|TRBJ2-1|NA
TGTGCCAGCAGTTTATCTGGCAGGCGCGGCTCCTACAATGAGCAGTTCTTC
CASSLSGRRGSYNEQFF
>TRBV3-1|TRBD2|TRBJ2-3|NA
TGTGCCAGCAGCCAAACAACTAGCGGGGGGGCTTCAGATACGCAGTATTTT
CASSQTTSGGASDTQYF
>TRBV6-5|NA|TRBJ1-2|few
TGTGCCAGCAGTTACTCATATACCGGGACACGGTTTTCATCGAACTATGGCTACACCTTC
CASSYSYTGTRFSSNYGYTF
>TRBV6-5|NA|TRBJ1-1|few
TGTGCCAGCAGTTCAACTTGGGATGAAGCTTTCTTT
CASSSTWDEAFF
>TRBV18|NA|TRBJ2-4|few
TGTGCCAGCTCACTTTCGAGTACGGAGAAGTACTTC
CASSLSSTEKYF
>TRBV6-6|NA|TRBJ1-2|NA
TGTGCCAGCAGTGGGACTGGGACGGACAACTATGGCTACACCTTC
CASSGTGTDNYGYTF
>TRBV7-2|NA|TRBJ1-5|NA
TGTGCCAGCAGCTTACGAGTTGGGGATCAGCCCCAGCATTTT
CASSLRVGDQPQHF
>TRBV15|NA|TRBJ2-7|NA
TGTGCCACCAGCAGAGATTCTACAGGCTCCTACGAGCAGTACTTC
CATSRDSTGSYEQYF
>TRBV12-3/TRBV12-4|NA|TRBJ2-5|few
TGTGCCAGCAGTTTAGCGGGGGGAAACAATGAGCAGTACTTC
CASSLAGGNNEQYF
>TRBV6-1|TRBD1|TRBJ2-1|NA
TGTGCCAGCAGTTCCCCCGGGACAGCGAATGAGCAGTTCTTC
CASSSPGTANEQFF
>TRBV24-1|NA|TRBJ2-1|NA
TGTGCCACCAGTGATTCCCACGGGGATGAGCAGTTCTTC
CATSDSHGDEQFF
>TRBV5-1|NA|TRBJ2-5|NA
TGCGCCAGCAGCGTGCATCGACCCGACAATGAGCAGTACTTC
CASSVHRPDNEQYF
>TRBV14|TRBD1|TRBJ1-1|NA
TGTGCCAGCAGCCAAGGTGGACAGGGGTTTGAAGCTTTCTTT
CASSQGGQGFEAFF
>TRBV5-1|NA|TRBJ1-2|few
TGCGCCAGCAGCTTGGCCGTGGGGGCGGCAGGCTACACCTTC
CASSLAVGAAGYTF
>TRBV6-2/TRBV6-3|TRBD1|TRBJ1-2|few
TGTGCCAGCAGACCAACAGGGGGTCAGAACTATGGCTACACCTTC
CASRPTGGQNYGYTF
>TRBV2|TRBD1|TRBJ1-2|NA
TGTGCCAGCAGCGAATTCACCGACAGGGTAGGGGTCTATGGCTACACCTTC
CASSEFTDRVGVYGYTF
>TRBV29-1|NA|TRBJ2-7|few
TGCAGCGTTGGCGACATCTCCTACGAGCAGTACTTC
CSVGDISYEQYF
>TRBV28|TRBD2|TRBJ2-2|NA
TGTGCCAGCACTCCTCCTGGCGGGGGGACCTCCGGGGAGCTGTTTTTT
CASTPPGGGTSGELFF
>TRBV4-3|NA|TRBJ2-3|NA
TGCGCCAGCAGCCTTAGAACGGGACATCTTACAGATACGCAGTATTTT
CASSLRTGHLTDTQYF
>TRBV3-1|NA|TRBJ2-3|NA
TGTGCCAGCAGTAGGGCAGAGACAAACACAGATACGCAGTATTTT
CASSRAETNTDTQYF
>TRBV15|NA|TRBJ2-3|NA
TGTGCCACAGCCGGGACAGATACGCAGTATTTT
CATAGTDTQYF
>TRBV20-1|NA|TRBJ1-5|NA
TGCAGTGCTAATCTTATCGGACGGGAAGGTGATCAGCCCCAGCATTTT
CSANLIGREGDQPQHF
>TRBV11-2|NA|TRBJ1-2|NA
TGTGCCAGCAGCTTAGCCCCTCCACAGGCCAGCCCCTATGGCTACACCTTC
CASSLAPPQASPYGYTF
>TRBV12-3/TRBV12-4|NA|TRBJ2-6|few
TGTGCCAGCAGTGATCTGGGTTCTGGGGCCAACGTCCTGACTTTC
CASSDLGSGANVLTF
>TRBV24-1|NA|TRBJ2-1|NA
TGTGCCACCAGTGCGGAATACAATGAGCAGTTCTTC
CATSAEYNEQFF
>TRBV7-2|TRBD2|TRBJ2-3|few
TGTGCCAGCAGCTTTTCGCGGGGGGGGCCGACAGATACGCAGTATTTT
CASSFSRGGPTDTQYF
>TRBV4-2|NA|TRBJ1-2|few
TGTGCCAGCAGCCAAGATATGGGAGAGCTCCGCGGTGGCTACACCTTC
CASSQDMGELRGGYTF
>TRBV2|NA|TRBJ2-7|NA
TGTGCTAGCAGTGAACTCCAGGGACAGCAGTACTTC
CASSELQGQQYF
>TRBV7-8|NA|TRBJ1-1|NA
TGTGCCAGCAGCCCCGGCAGGGCAGCCATGAACACTGAAGCTTTCTTT
CASSPGRAAMNTEAFF
>TRBV6-2/TRBV6-3|NA|TRBJ1-2|NA
TGTGCCAGCAGTTCCAATTCGGAGGGAAACGGCTACACCTTC
CASSSNSEGNGYTF
>TRBV29-1|NA|TRBJ2-1|NA
TGCAGCGTTGACCTCGTGGGGCCCCTTGACAATGAGCAGTCCTTC
CSVDLVGPLDNEQSF
>TRBV28|TRBD1|TRBJ1-4|NA
TGTGCCAGCAGTCCAGGGGGGGTAGTCGAAAAACTGTTTTTT
CASSPGGVVEKLFF
>TRBV11-2|TRBD2|TRBJ2-1|NA
TGTGCCAGCAGCATACTAGCGGAGTCCTACAATGAGCAGTTCTTC
CASSILAESYNEQFF
>TRBV7-9|NA|TRBJ2-7|NA
TGTGCCAGCAGCTTAGACGCCCTGAATGAGCAGTACTTC
CASSLDALNEQYF
>TRBV7-9|NA|TRBJ1-6|NA
TGTGCCAGCAGCCCCCCGGGTAGGGAGAAACCCCCCCACTTT
CASSPPGREKPPHF
>TRBV12-3/TRBV12-4|NA|TRBJ1-3|NA
TGTGCCAGCAGATTGACAGACTCTGGAAACACCATATATTTT
CASRLTDSGNTIYF
>TRBV6-2/TRBV6-3|TRBD1|TRBJ1-1|NA
TGTGCCAGCGGTAAGGGGAGGGGGCCCGGTACCACTGAAGCTTTCTTT
CASGKGRGPGTTEAFF
>TRBV29-1|NA|TRBJ2-7|many
TGCAGCGTTGAAGATAAAAGGACCTACGAGCAGTACTTC
CSVEDKRTYEQYF
>TRBV9|NA|TRBJ2-3|few
TGTGCCAGCAGCGTAGGGGCCACGGTCCCTAGAGATACGCAGTATTTT
CASSVGATVPRDTQYF